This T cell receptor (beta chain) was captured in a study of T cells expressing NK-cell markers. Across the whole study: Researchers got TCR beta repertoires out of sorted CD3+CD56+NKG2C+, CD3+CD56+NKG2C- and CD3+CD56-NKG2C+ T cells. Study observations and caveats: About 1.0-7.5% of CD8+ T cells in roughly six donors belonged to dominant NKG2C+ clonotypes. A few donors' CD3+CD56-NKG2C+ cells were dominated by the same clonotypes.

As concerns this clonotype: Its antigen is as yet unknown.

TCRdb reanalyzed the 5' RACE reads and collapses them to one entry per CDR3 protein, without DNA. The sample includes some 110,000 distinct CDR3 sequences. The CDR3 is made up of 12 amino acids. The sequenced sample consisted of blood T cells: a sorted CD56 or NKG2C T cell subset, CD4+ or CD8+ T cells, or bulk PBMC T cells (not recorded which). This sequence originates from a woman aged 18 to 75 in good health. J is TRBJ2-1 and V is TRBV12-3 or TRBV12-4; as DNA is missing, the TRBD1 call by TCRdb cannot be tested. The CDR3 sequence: CASSPRGYEQFF.